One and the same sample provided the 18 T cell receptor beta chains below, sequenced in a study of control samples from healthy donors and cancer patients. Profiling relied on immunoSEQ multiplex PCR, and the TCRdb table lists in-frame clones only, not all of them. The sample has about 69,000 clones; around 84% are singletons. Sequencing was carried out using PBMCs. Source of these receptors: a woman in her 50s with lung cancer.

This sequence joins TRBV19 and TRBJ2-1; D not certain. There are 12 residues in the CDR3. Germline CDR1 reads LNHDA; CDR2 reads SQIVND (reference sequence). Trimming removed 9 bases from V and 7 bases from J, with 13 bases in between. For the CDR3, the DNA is TGTGCCAGCACCTCCTTCGAGAATGAGCAGTTCTTC. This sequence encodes CASTSFENEQFF. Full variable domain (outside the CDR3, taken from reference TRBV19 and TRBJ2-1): DGGITQSPKYLFRKEGQNVTLSCEQNLNHDAMYWYRQDPGQGLRLIYYSQIVNDFQKGDIAEGYSVSREKKESFPLTVTSAQKNPTAFYLCASTSFENEQFFGPGTRLTVL.

CDR3 protein: CSVTQGAGSPLHF. CDR3 in DNA: TGCAGCGTTACACAGGGGGCCGGTTCACCCCTCCACTTT. The chain joins TRBV29-1 to TRBJ1-6; 9 nucleotides line up with TRBD1. This CDR3 comprises 13 residues. The trim removed 5 bases at V and 9 bases at J, leaving 5 bases unmatched. Looked up from germline, CDR1 is SQVTM and CDR2 is ANQGSEA.

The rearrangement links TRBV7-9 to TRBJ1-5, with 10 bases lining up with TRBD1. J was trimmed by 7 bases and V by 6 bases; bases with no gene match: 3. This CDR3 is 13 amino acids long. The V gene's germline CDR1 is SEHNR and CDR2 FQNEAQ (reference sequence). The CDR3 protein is CASSRTGGQPQHF. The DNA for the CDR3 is TGTGCCAGCAGTAGGACAGGGGGACAGCCCCAGCATTTT.

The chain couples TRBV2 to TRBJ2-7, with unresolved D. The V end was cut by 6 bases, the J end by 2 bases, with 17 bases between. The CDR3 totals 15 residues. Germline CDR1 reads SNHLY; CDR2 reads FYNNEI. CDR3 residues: CASRLTPLSPYEQYF. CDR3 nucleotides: TGTGCCAGCAGGCTGACACCCCTTTCCCCCTACGAGCAGTACTTC.

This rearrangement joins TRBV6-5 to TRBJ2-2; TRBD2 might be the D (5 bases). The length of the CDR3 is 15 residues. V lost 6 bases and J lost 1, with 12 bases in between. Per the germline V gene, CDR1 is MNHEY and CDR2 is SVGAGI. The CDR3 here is CASSREGGNTGELFF. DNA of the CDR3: TGTGCCAGCAGCCGTGAAGGAGGGAACACCGGGGAGCTGTTTTTT.

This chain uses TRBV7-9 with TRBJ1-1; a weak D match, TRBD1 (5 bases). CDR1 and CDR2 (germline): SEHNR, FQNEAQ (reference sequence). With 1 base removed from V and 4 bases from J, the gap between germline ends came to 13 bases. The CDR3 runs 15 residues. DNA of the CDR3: TGTGCCAGCAGCTTAGATATAGGGGTGGGCACTGAAGCTTTCTTT. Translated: CASSLDIGVGTEAFF.

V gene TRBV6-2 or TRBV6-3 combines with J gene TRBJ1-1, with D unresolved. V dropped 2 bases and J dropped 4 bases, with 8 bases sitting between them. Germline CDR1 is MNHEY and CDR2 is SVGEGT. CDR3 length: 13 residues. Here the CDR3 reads CASSYLRFTEAFF. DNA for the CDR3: TGTGCCAGCAGTTACCTTAGATTCACTGAAGCTTTCTTT.

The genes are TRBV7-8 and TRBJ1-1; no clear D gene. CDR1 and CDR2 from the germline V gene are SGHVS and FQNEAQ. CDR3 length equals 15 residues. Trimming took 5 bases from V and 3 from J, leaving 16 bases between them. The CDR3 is CASSLRTTVDTEAFF. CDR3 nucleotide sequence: TGTGCCAGCAGCCTCAGGACGACCGTTGACACTGAAGCTTTCTTT.

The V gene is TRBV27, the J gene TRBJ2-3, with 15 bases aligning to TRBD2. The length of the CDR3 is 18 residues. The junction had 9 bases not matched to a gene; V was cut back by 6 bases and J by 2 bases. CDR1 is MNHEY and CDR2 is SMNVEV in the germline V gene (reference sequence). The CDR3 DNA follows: TGTGCCAGCAGGCCGATCGGGACTAGCGGGGGGACCACAGATACGCAGTATTTT. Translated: CASRPIGTSGGTTDTQYF.

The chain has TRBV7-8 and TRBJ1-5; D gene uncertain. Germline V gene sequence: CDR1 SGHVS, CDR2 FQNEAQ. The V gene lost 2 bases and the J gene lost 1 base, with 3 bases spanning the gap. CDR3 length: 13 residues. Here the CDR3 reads CASSLNSNQPQHF. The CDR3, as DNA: TGTGCCAGCAGCTTAAACAGCAATCAGCCCCAGCATTTT. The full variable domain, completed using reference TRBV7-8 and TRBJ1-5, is GAGVSQSPRYKVAKRGQDVALRCDPISGHVSLFWYQQALGQGPEFLTYFQNEAQLDKSGLPSDRFFAERPEGSVSTLKIQRTQQEDSAVYLCASSLNSNQPQHFGDGTRLSIL.

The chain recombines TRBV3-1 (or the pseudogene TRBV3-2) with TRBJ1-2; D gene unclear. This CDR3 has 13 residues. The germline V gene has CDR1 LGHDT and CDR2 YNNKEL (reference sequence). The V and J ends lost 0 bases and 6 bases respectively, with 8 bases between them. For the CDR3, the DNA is TGTGCCAGCAGCCAAGATGGGAGCAATGGCTACACCTTC. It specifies CASSQDGSNGYTF.

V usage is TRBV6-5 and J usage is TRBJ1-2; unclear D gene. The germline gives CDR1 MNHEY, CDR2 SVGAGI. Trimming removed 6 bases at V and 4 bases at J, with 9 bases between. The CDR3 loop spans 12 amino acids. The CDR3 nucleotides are TGTGCCAGCAGAACGGAGATCTATGGCTACACCTTC. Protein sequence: CASRTEIYGYTF.

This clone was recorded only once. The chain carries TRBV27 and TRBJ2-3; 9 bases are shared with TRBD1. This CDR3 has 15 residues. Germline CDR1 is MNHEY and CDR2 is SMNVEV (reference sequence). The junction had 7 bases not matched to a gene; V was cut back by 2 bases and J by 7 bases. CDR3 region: CASSLPGQGSNTQYF. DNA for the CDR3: TGTGCCAGCAGTTTACCGGGACAGGGTTCAAATACGCAGTATTTT.

CDR3 loop: CASSYSNRIVNYGYTF. CDR3 DNA sequence: TGTGCCAGCAGTTACTCGAACCGGATCGTTAACTATGGCTACACCTTC. The chain couples TRBV6-2 or TRBV6-3 to TRBJ1-2; unclear D gene. Germline V gene lookup returns CDR1 MNHEY and CDR2 SVGEGT. The CDR3 contains 16 residues. The V end lost 0 bases, the J end lost 1 base, and 12 bases lay between the germline ends.

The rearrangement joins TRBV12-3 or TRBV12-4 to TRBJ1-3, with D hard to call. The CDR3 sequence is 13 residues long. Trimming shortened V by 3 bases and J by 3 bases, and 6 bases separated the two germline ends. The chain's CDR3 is CASSFHNGNTIYF. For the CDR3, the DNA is TGTGCCAGCAGTTTCCACAATGGAAACACCATATATTTT.

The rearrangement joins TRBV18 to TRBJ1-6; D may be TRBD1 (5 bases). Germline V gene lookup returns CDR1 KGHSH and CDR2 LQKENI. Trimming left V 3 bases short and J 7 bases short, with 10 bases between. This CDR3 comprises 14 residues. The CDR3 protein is CASSPGGKNSPLHF. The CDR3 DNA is TGTGCCAGCTCACCCGGGGGTAAAAATTCACCCCTCCACTTT.

The CDR3 DNA follows: TGTGCCAGCAGCTCTAACTCTGGAAACACCATATATTTT. It specifies CASSSNSGNTIYF. This chain uses TRBV6-5 with TRBJ1-3; D gene uncertain. The CDR3 runs 13 residues. Germline V gives CDR1 MNHEY, CDR2 SVGAGI. Deletions cut 6 bases from V and 0 bases from J, with 6 bases between.

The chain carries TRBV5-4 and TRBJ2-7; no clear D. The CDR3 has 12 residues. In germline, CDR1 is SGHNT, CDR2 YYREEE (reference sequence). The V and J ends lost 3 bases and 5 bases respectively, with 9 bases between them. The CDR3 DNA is TGTGCCAGCAGCTCAAAAGGCAACGAGCAGTACTTC. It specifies CASSSKGNEQYF.